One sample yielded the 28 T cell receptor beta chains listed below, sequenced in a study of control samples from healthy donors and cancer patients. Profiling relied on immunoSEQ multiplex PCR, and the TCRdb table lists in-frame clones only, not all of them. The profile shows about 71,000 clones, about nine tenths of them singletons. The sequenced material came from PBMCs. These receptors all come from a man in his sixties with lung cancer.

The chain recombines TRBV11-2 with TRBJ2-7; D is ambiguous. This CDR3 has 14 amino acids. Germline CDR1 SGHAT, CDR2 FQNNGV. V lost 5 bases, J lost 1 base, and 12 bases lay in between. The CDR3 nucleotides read TGTGCCAGCAGCGACCCAAATCTTTCCTACGAGCAGTACTTC. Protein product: CASSDPNLSYEQYF.

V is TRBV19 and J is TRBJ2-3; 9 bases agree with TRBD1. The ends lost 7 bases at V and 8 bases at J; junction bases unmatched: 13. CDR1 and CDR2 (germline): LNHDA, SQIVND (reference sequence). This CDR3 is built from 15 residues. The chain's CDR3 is CASKQKDRGPGTQYF. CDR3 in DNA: TGTGCCAGTAAGCAGAAGGACAGGGGACCAGGTACGCAGTATTTT.

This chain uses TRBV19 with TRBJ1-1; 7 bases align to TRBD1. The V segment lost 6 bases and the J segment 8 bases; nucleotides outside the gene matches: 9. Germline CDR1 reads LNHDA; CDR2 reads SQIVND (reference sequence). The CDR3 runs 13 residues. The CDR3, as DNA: TGTGCCAGTAGCAGCCACAGGGGCGCCGAAGCTTTCTTT. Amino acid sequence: CASSSHRGAEAFF. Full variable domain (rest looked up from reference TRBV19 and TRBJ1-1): DGGITQSPKYLFRKEGQNVTLSCEQNLNHDAMYWYRQDPGQGLRLIYYSQIVNDFQKGDIAEGYSVSREKKESFPLTVTSAQKNPTAFYLCASSSHRGAEAFFGQGTRLTVV.

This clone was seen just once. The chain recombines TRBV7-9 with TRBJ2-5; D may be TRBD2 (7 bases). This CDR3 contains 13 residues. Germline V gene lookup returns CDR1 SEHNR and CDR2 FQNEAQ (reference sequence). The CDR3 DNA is TGTGCGGGGGGGAGGGGGATCCAAGAGACCCAGTACTTC. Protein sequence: CAGGRGIQETQYF.

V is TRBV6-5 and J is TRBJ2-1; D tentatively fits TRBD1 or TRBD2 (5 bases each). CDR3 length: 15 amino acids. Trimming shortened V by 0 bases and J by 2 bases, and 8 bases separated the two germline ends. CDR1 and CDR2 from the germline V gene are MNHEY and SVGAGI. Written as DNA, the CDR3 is TGTGCCAGCAGTTACTCGTCGGGGCCCTACAATGAGCAGTTCTTC. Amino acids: CASSYSSGPYNEQFF.

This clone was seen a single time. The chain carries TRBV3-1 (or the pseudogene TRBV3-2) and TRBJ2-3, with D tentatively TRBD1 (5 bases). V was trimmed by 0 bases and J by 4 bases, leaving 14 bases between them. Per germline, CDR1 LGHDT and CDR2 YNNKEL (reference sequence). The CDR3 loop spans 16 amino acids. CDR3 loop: CASSQEKGVMADTQYF. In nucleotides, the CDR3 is TGTGCCAGCAGCCAAGAGAAAGGGGTCATGGCAGATACGCAGTATTTT.

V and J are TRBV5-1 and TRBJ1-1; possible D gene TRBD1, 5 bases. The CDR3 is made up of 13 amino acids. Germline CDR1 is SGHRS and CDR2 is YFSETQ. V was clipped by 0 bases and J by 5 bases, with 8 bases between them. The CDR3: CASSLVRGTEAFF. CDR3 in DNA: TGCGCCAGCAGCTTGGTAAGGGGAACTGAAGCTTTCTTT.

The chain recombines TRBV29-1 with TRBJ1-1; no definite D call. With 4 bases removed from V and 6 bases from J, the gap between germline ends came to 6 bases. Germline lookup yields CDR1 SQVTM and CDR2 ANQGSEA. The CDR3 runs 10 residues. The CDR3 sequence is CSVVDAEAFF. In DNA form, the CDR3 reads TGCAGCGTTGTCGATGCTGAAGCTTTCTTT.

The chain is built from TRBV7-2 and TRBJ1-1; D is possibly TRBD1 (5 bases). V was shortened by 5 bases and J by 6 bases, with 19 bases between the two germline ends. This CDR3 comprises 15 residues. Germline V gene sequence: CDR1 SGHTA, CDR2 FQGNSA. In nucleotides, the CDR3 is TGTGCCAGCAGCCTTGGGGGGTTTCAGAGAGCTGAAGCTTTCTTT. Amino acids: CASSLGGFQRAEAFF.

As DNA, the CDR3 is TGTGCCAGCAGCCTAGAGGACAGGCCCTTCTATGGCTACACCTTC. This gives the protein CASSLEDRPFYGYTF. V is TRBV14 and J is TRBJ1-2; 7 bases fit TRBD1. The germline CDR1 and CDR2 sequences are SGHDN and FVKESK. The CDR3 is 15 amino acids. V was pared by 4 bases and J by 4 bases, with 9 bases of the junction left unmatched.

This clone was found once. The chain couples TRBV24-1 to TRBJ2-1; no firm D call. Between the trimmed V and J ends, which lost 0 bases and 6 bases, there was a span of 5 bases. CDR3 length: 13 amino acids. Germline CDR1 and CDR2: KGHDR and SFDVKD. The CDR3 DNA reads TGTGCCACCAGTGATTTGTTAGCCAATGAGCAGTTCTTC. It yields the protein CATSDLLANEQFF.

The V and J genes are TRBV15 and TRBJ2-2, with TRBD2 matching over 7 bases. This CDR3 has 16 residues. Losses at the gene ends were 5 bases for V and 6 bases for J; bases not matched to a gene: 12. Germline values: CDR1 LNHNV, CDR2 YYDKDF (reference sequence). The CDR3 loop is CATSRGWGGKPGELFF. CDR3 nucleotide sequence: TGTGCCACCAGCCGAGGTTGGGGGGGGAAGCCCGGGGAGCTGTTTTTT.

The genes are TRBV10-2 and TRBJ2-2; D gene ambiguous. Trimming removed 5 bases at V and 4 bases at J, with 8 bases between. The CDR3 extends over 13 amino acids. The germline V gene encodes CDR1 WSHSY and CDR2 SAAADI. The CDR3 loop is CASSRPLTGELFF. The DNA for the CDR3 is TGCGCCAGCAGTAGACCCCTCACCGGGGAGCTGTTTTTT.

The CDR3 DNA reads TGTGCCAGCAGTGCCGCGATAGGGCATAGCAATCAGCCCCAGCATTTT. Protein sequence: CASSAAIGHSNQPQHF. The chain couples TRBV6-6 to TRBJ1-5; unclear D gene. CDR3 size: 16 residues. Germline lookup yields CDR1 MNHNY and CDR2 SVGAGI (reference sequence). The V end lost 5 bases, the J end lost 0 bases, and 14 bases lay between the germline ends.

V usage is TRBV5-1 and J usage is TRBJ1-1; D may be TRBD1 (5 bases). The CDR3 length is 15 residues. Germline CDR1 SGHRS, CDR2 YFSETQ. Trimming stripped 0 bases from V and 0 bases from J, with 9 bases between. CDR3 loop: CASSLAGGMNTEAFF. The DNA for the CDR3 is TGCGCCAGCAGCTTGGCTGGGGGAATGAACACTGAAGCTTTCTTT.

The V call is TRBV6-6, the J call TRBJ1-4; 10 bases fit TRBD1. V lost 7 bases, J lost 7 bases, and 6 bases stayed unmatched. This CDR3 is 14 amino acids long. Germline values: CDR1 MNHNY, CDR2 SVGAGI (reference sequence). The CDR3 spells CASITRTGGEKLFF. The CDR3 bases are TGTGCCAGCATTACGAGGACAGGGGGTGAAAAACTGTTTTTT.

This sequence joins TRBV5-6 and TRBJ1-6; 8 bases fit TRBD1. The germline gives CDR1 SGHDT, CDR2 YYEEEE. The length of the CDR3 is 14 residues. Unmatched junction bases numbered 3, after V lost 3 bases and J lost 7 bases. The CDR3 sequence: CASSSDRANSPLHF. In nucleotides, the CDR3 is TGTGCCAGCAGCTCGGACAGGGCAAATTCACCCCTCCACTTT.

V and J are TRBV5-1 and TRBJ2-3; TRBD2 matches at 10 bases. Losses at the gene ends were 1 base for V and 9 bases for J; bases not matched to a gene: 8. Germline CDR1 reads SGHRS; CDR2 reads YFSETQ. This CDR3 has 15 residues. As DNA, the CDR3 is TGCGCCAGCAGCTTGAGGCTAGCGGGGGCTGGGACGCAGTATTTT. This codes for CASSLRLAGAGTQYF.

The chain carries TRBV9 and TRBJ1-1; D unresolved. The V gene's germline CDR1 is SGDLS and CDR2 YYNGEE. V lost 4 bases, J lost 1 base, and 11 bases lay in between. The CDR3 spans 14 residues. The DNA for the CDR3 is TGTGCCAGCAGCCTTCATCCGGGGAACACTGAAGCTTTCTTT. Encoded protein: CASSLHPGNTEAFF.

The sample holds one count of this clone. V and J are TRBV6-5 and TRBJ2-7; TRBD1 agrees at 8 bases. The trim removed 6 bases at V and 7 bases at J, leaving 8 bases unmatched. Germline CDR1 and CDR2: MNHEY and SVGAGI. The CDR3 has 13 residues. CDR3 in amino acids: CASRDRVSGEQYV. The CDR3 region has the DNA TGTGCCAGCAGGGACAGGGTGTCCGGGGAGCAGTACGTC.

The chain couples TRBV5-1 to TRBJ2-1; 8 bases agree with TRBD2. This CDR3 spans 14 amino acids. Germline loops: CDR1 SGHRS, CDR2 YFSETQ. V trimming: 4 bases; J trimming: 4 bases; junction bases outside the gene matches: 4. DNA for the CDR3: TGCGCCAGCAGCGGGGGACTAGATTACAATGAGCAGTTCTTC. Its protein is CASSGGLDYNEQFF. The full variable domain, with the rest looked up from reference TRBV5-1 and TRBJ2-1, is KAGVTQTPRYLIKTRGQQVTLSCSPISGHRSVSWYQQTPGQGLQFLFEYFSETQRNKGNFPGRFSGRQFSNSRSEMNVSTLELGDSALYLCASSGGLDYNEQFFGPGTRLTVL.

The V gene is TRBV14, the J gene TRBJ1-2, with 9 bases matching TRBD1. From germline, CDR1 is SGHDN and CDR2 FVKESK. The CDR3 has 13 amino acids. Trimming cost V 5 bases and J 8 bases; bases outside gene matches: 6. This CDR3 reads CASSYRGRVGYTF. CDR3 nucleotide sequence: TGTGCCAGCAGCTACAGGGGGCGAGTCGGCTACACCTTC.

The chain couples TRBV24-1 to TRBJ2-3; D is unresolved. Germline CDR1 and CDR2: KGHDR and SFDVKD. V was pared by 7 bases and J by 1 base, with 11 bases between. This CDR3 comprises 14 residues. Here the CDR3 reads CATSARLGTDTQYF. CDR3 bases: TGTGCCACCAGCGCACGGCTTGGCACAGATACGCAGTATTTT.

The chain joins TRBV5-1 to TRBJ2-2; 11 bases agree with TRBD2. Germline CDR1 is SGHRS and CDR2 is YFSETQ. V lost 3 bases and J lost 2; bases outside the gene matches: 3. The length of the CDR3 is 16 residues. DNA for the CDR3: TGCGCCAGCAGCTCGGGACTAGCGGTCAACACCGGGGAGCTGTTTTTT. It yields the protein CASSSGLAVNTGELFF. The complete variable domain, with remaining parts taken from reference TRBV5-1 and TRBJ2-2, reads KAGVTQTPRYLIKTRGQQVTLSCSPISGHRSVSWYQQTPGQGLQFLFEYFSETQRNKGNFPGRFSGRQFSNSRSEMNVSTLELGDSALYLCASSSGLAVNTGELFFGEGSRLTVL.

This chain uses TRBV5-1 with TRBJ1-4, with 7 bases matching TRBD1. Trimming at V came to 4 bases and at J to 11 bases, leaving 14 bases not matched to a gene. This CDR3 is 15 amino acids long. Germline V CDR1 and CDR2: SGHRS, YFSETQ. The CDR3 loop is CASSAAGTVGGKLFF. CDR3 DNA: TGCGCCAGCAGCGCTGCCGGGACAGTTGGGGGGAAACTGTTTTTT.

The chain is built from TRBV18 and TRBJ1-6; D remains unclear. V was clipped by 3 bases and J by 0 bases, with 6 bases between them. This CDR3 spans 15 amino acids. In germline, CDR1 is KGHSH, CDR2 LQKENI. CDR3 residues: CASSPTNSYNSPLHF. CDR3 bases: TGTGCCAGCTCACCCACCAACTCCTATAATTCACCCCTCCACTTT.

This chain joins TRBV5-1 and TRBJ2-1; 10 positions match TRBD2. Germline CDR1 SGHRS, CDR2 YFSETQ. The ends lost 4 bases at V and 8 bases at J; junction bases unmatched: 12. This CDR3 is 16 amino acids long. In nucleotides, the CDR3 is TGCGCCAGCAGCCCCGGATTTGAGCGGGGGGGCCATGAGCAGTTCTTC. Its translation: CASSPGFERGGHEQFF.

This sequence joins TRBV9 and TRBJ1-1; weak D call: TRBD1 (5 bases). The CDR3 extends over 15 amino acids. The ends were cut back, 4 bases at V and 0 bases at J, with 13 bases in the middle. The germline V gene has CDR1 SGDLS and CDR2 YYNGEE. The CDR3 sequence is CASSPFRQLNTEAFF. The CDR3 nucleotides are TGTGCCAGCAGCCCCTTCAGACAGTTGAACACTGAAGCTTTCTTT.